This T cell receptor beta chain appears in the sequencing data of a study of T cells in Graves' hyperthyroidism and ophthalmopathy. The TCR beta CDR3 regions underwent amplification using RNA transcripts as the source. Researchers ran a first-round RT-PCR on the TCR CDR3 using the HTBI primer set. TCRdb independently ran MiXCR on the multiplex PCR reads; one entry per CDR3 protein. This table has 250,000 to 300,000 distinct CDR3 sequences, approximately 13% appearing once. Losses at the gene ends were 3 bases for V and 5 bases for J; bases not matched to a gene: 12. The CDR3 has 16 amino acids. Germline V CDR1 and CDR2: SQVTM, ANQGSEA. This clonotype has ten or more counts.

The sample was blood. The chain has TRBV29-1 and TRBJ2-7; 11 bases match TRBD2. This clonotype was obtained from a woman aged 40 to 55 with Graves' hyperthyroidism. Here the CDR3 reads CSVDVAGGIGTHEQYF. The CDR3 bases are TGCAGCGTTGACGTAGCGGGAGGGATCGGGACCCACGAGCAGTACTTC.